This T cell receptor beta chain was sequenced for a study of human T cells and chemical hapten exposure. CDR3 length: 15 residues. After removal of 7 bases from V and 7 bases from J, the junction contained 13 bases not matched to a gene. Germline CDR1 reads MDHEN; CDR2 reads SYDVKM. At least ten counts were recorded for this clonotype. TCRdb passed the RACE reads through MiXCR, listing each CDR3 protein once. Here the sample spans some 36,000 distinct CDR3 sequences, around 10% being singletons. Time point: pre-sensitization, week 0. Regarding treatment: therapeutic diphenylcyclopropenone sensitization with weekly scalp DPC. Researchers extracted total RNA from unfractionated whole blood.

Sample: whole blood, taken in connection with sensitization to the hapten diphenylcyclopropenone (DPC). The TCR sequence derives from a man in his fifties or sixties with alopecia areata. Some clones in this sample may be carry-over from other donors' samples. This chain uses TRBV28 with TRBJ2-1, with 7 bases identical to TRBD2. CDR3 protein: CASTNMAGVGNEQFF. Here the CDR3 DNA reads TGTGCCAGCACCAACATGGCGGGAGTGGGGAATGAGCAGTTCTTC.